This record looks at one TCR beta chain sequence and its context. Its target antigen remains unknown. Per-base quality was not reported, and no clone a single base away is much larger than it. These data originate in a study of blood T cell repertoires in COVID-19 (dated by TCRdb to 2019 to 2021). Notes on the research overall: Samples from collaborators originated in the United States, Italy and Spain and spanned both the acute and convalescent phases of COVID-19. Sample metadata almost always included a de-identified subject ID, COVID-19 status, age in years and sex. Samples were obtained from the ongoing ImmuneRACE study (first 160 participants) and from approximately 1,200 subjects provided by 6 global collaborators. The repertoires were made available in a free public database intended to serve as a resource for research on the immune response to SARS-CoV-2. The prospective study material was composed of cDNA or gDNA derived from T cells, B-cell-depleted T cells, or PBMCs. Subjects who had been exposed to COVID-19, were actively infected with it, or had recovered from it provided the deeply sampled blood TCRbeta repertoires that made up the dataset. Where available, HLA class I and class II types were taken from metadata supplied by the sample provider and were not determined by assay-based typing. The paper's findings and limits, for the study overall: Clinical and demographic metadata were provided uncurated, with the amount varying by source and participant.

Trimming leaves V shorter by 4 bases and J shorter by 9 bases, with the junction holding 12 bases beyond the gene matches. From the cysteine through the phenylalanine, the CDR3 covers 16 amino acids. Only the CDR3 DNA is retained, 48 bases long and in frame from the first base. According to the germline V gene, CDR1 reads MNHEY and CDR2 reads SVGAGI. TCRbeta CDR3 regions were amplified from genomic DNA using the immunoSEQ Assay, a bias-controlled multiplex PCR. Concerning the study's data processing: Nucleated cell counts per sample were estimated from amplification of reference gene primers within the assay. To quantify the absolute abundance of each unique TCRbeta CDR3 rearrangement, sequence reads were collapsed and filtered. Productive Simpson clonality was computed per sample as the square root of Simpson's diversity index over productive rearrangements. TCRdb's version of the immuneACCESS table is confined to in-frame rearrangements and falls short of the full clone set. An unresolved V gene accounts for under half of the shortfall where checked; the remainder is of unknown origin. The DNA was the basis for D and trimming; V, J and clone size are from that table. Here the sample has fewer than 300,000 clones; under 90% occur a single time. The top ten hold 2.5% to 3.5% of the sample.

Whole blood was collected in K2EDTA tubes by collaborating institutions according to the institutions' own protocols. Collaborator samples were shipped for TCRbeta analysis as frozen whole blood, isolated PBMCs, or DNA extracted from either sample type. Input material: peripheral blood. This TCR was recovered from a woman between 18 and 29 years old with acute or convalescent COVID-19. Rearrangement joined TRBV6-5 to TRBJ2-1, with 10 bases aligning to TRBD2. The sequenced DNA: TGTGCCAGCAGTTCGATCACTAGCGGGGCTCCGGGTGAGCAGTTCTTC. Its protein product is CASSSITSGAPGEQFF.